This TCR beta chain was retrieved from a study of CD8+CD57+ T cells in acquired aplastic anemia. It was genomic DNA that served as the template for profiling TCR beta VDJ and CDR3. TCRdb itself ran the reads through MiXCR, one entry per CDR3 protein. The repertoire holds about 190,000 distinct CDR3 sequences, with 54% as singletons. This clonotype was detected many times. The CDR3 has 15 residues. Germline V CDR1 and CDR2: SEHNR, FQNEAQ (reference sequence). The V and J ends lost 3 bases and 8 bases, in that order; junction bases with no gene match: 8. The rearrangement links TRBV7-9 to TRBJ1-4; 8 bases are shared with TRBD1. Sequenced sample: sorted CD4+, CD8+, or CD8+CD57+ T cells (not recorded which) from PBMCs. This receptor was taken from a human donor in good health, serving as a control. In DNA form, the CDR3 reads TGTGCCAGCAGCTTTAGCAGGGGGCTAGGGGAAAAACTGTTTTTT. Amino acid sequence: CASSFSRGLGEKLFF.